This TCR beta chain is drawn from a study of cytotoxic CD8 clonotypes in ibrutinib-treated CLL. Here immunoSEQ multiplex PCR was the method, and the copy in TCRdb shows in-frame clones only, minus some. The sample shows roughly 63,000 clones, roughly 59% of them seen only once. The CDR3 is 16 residues long. V lost 0 bases and J lost 8; bases outside the gene matches: 9. CDR1 is LGHNA, CDR2 YNFKEQ, per germline. The chain recombines TRBV4-2 with TRBJ2-1; 8 bases are a match to TRBD1. Here the sequenced sample was PBMCs, taken after 12 months of ibrutinib treatment. The clonotype was recovered from a human donor with chronic lymphocytic leukemia. The CDR3 here is CASSQDSQGAFDEQFF. CDR3 DNA sequence: TGTGCCAGCAGCCAAGATAGCCAGGGGGCGTTCGATGAGCAGTTCTTC.